The text below deals with one T cell receptor (beta chain). Its antigen remains unidentified. Base qualities were left out, and no much larger clone turns up one base away. Germline trimming amounts to 3 bases on V and 2 bases on J, with 2 as the count of junction bases outside the gene matches. From the cysteine through the phenylalanine, the CDR3 covers 14 amino acids. The retained sequence is limited to the CDR3, 42 bases, with the frame set at the first base. In the germline V gene, CDR1 corresponds to SGHVS and CDR2 to FNYEAQ. The data were obtained in a study of blood T cell repertoires in COVID-19 (dated by TCRdb to the early 2020s). In terms of the full investigation: Collaborator samples came from the United States, Italy and Spain and covered acute and convalescent phases of COVID-19. The material from the prospective study consisted of cDNA or gDNA derived from T cells, B-cell-depleted T cells, or PBMCs. The dataset comprised deeply sampled blood TCRbeta repertoires from subjects exposed to, actively infected with, or recovered from COVID-19. The repertoires were released in a freely available public database intended as a resource for research on the immune response to SARS-CoV-2. Samples were obtained from the ongoing ImmuneRACE study (first 160 participants) and from roughly 1,300 subjects provided by 6 global collaborators. Sample metadata almost always included a de-identified subject ID, COVID-19 status, age in years and sex. Where HLA class I and class II types were available, the types were taken from metadata supplied by the sample provider, not from assay-based typing.

Each collaborating institution followed its own protocols to collect whole blood in K2EDTA tubes. For TCRbeta analysis, collaborators shipped samples in one of three forms: frozen whole blood, isolated PBMCs, or DNA extracted from either of those sample types. General conclusions and limits of the study: How much clinical and demographic metadata was included differed by source and by participant, and the metadata was provided uncurated.

TCRbeta CDR3 regions were amplified from genomic DNA by means of the immunoSEQ Assay, a bias-controlled multiplex PCR. The published analysis was carried out like this. Within the assay, amplification of reference gene primers was used to estimate how many nucleated cells each sample contained. To quantify the absolute abundance of each unique TCRbeta CDR3 rearrangement, sequence reads were collapsed and filtered. For each sample, productive Simpson clonality was calculated by taking the square root of Simpson's diversity index across productive rearrangements. TCRdb holds this immuneACCESS table with in-frame rearrangements only. Some clones are missing; in checked studies, unresolved V genes explain under half, and the rest has no known cause. V and J calls and clone size are given by that table; D and trimming were obtained from the DNA. The sample profile shows 140,000 or so clones; 81% of them were found once. Jointly, the top ten make up around 8.5% of the sample.

The source material was peripheral blood. The sequence links TRBV7-6 to TRBJ2-7, and TRBD1 matches 9 of the central bases. The TCR originated in a human donor in a cohort sampled during active COVID-19. The CDR3 has the sequence CASSFGTGTYEQYF. The sequence in DNA is TGTGCCAGCAGCTTCGGGACAGGGACCTACGAGCAGTACTTC.